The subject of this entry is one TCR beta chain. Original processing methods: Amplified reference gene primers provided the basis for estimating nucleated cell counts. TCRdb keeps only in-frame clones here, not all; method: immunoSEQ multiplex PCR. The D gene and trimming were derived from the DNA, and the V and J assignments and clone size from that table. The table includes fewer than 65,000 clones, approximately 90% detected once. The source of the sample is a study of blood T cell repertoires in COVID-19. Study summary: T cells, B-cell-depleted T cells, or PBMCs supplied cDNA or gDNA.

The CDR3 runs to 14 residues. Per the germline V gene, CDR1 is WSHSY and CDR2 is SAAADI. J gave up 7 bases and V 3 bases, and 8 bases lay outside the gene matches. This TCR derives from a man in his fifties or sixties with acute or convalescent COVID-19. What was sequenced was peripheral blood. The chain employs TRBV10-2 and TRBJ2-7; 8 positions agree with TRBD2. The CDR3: CASSDSGARGEQYF. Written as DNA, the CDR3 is TGCGCCAGCAGTGATAGCGGGGCACGGGGAGAGCAGTACTTC.